This T cell receptor beta chain was sequenced during a study of chemoradiotherapy in HPV16-positive cancers. Findings and limits, study-wide: Candidate HPV-specific clones and E7-related TCR motifs grew in tumor during treatment.

Sequenced by immunoSEQ multiplex PCR; TCRdb stores in-frame clones only, minus some. Seen here are approximately 58,000 clones, 90% observed once, and the top ten hold around 3.5%. Germline-derived CDR1 and CDR2 are SGHDT and YYEEEE. J gave up 5 bases and V 4 bases, and 13 bases lay outside the gene matches. The length of the CDR3 is 19 residues. Regarding this clone: Its antigen is unknown.

The chain links TRBV5-6 to TRBJ2-3; 16 nucleotides agree with TRBD2. The origin of this receptor is a human donor with HPV-associated anogenital cancer. The sample was blood, taken from a patient who underwent chemoradiotherapy. CDR3 loop: CASSLSGTSGRASKDTQYF. CDR3 bases: TGTGCCAGCAGCCTCTCGGGGACTAGCGGGAGGGCCAGTAAAGATACGCAGTATTTT.